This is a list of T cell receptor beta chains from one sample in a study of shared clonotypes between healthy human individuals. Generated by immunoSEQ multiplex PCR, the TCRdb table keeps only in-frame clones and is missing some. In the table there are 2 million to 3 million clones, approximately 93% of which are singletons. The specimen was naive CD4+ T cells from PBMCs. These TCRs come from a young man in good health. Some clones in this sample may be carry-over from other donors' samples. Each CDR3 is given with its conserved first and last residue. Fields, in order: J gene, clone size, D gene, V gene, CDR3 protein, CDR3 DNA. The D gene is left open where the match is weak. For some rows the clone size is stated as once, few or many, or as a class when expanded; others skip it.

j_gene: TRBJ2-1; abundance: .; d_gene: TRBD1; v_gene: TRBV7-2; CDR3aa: CASSLNRDRGPYEQFF; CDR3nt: TGTGCCAGCAGCTTGAACCGGGACAGGGGGCCGTATGAGCAGTTCTTC
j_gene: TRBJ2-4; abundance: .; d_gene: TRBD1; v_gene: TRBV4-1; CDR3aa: CASSPPGQGTKNIQYF; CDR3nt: TGCGCCAGCAGCCCCCCGGGACAGGGGACCAAAAACATTCAGTACTTC
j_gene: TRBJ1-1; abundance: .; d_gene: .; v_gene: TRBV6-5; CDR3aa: CASRARLNTEAFF; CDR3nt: TGTGCCAGCAGAGCAAGACTGAACACTGAAGCTTTCTTT
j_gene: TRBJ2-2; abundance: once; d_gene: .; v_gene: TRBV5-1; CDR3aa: CASSLPGNTGELFF; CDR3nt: TGCGCCAGCAGCTTACCAGGGAACACCGGGGAGCTGTTTTTT
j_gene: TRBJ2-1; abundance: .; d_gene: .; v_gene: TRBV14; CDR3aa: CASSQGRGLMFF; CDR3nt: TGTGCCAGCAGCCAGGGAAGGGGTCTAATGTTCTTC
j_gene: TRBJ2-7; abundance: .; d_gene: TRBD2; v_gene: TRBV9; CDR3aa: CASSVELAGAYEQYF; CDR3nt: TGTGCCAGCAGCGTAGAACTAGCGGGAGCCTACGAGCAGTACTTC
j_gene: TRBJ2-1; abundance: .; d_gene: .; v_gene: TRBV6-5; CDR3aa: CASRGSGSSYNEQFF; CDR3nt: TGTGCCAGCAGAGGTAGCGGAAGCTCCTACAATGAGCAGTTCTTC
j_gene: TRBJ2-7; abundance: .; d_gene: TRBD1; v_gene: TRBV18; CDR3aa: CASSLQGYEQYF; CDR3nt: TGTGCCAGCTCGTTACAGGGGTACGAGCAGTACTTC
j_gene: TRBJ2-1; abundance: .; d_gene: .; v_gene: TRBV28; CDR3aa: CASSRVMGLTRDNEQFF; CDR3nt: TGTGCCAGCAGCCGAGTAATGGGACTCACCAGGGACAATGAGCAGTTCTTC
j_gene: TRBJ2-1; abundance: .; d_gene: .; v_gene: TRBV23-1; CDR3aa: CASSPKVEQFF; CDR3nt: TGCGCCAGCAGTCCCAAGGTAGAGCAGTTCTTC